Following are 18 T cell receptor beta chains from one sample sequenced in a study of long-term antiretroviral therapy in people with HIV (dated by TCRdb to between 2021 and 2023). The immunoSEQ hsTCRB v3.0 assay was used at survey level resolution to sequence the TRB variable region. What TCRdb holds here is the immuneACCESS table cut down to in-frame rearrangements. Part of the clones is not present; checked against another copy, under half of the missing clones reflect an unresolved V gene, and the others are unexplained. The sample table holds 15,000 to 20,000 clones, of which approximately 80% were seen once. Roughly 9% of the sample lies in the top ten. Specimen: unsorted PBMCs, collected 0.3 years after starting antiretroviral therapy. These receptors were collected from a man younger than 30 with HIV.

The rearrangement uses TRBV10-3 and TRBJ2-7; 7 positions agree with TRBD1. The CDR3 contains 13 residues. With V trimmed by 2 bases and J by 2 bases, 0 bases remained unmatched. Germline V gene lookup returns CDR1 ENHRY and CDR2 SYGVKD. In DNA form, the CDR3 reads TGTGCCATCAGTGAGACAGGGGCCTACGAGCAGTACTTC. It translates to CAISETGAYEQYF.

The V gene is TRBV2, the J gene TRBJ1-1; no firm D call. The germline V and J ends were trimmed by 4 bases and 5 bases, with 11 bases remaining between them. CDR3 length: 13 amino acids. Germline CDR1 reads SNHLY; CDR2 reads FYNNEI. DNA for the CDR3: TGTGCCAGCAGTGGGGCACGGGAAACTGAAGCTTTCTTT. It encodes CASSGARETEAFF.

The genes are TRBV7-3 and TRBJ2-7, with D hard to call. V was cut by 5 bases and J by 3 bases, with 8 bases left in between. Germline lookup yields CDR1 SGHTA and CDR2 FQGTGA. The CDR3 runs to 12 residues. In nucleotides, the CDR3 is TGTGCCAGCAGCCGGATAGTCTACGAGCAGTACGTC. Protein sequence: CASSRIVYEQYV.

The rearrangement joins TRBV7-8 to TRBJ2-2, with 11 bases aligning to TRBD1. J gave up 7 bases and V 2 bases, and 6 bases lay outside the gene matches. The CDR3 extends over 16 amino acids. Germline CDR1 and CDR2: SGHVS and FQNEAQ. This CDR3 reads CASSLRDRGNIGELFF. The CDR3 nucleotides are TGTGCCAGCAGCTTACGGGACAGGGGGAATATCGGGGAGCTGTTTTTT. The variable domain in full, with the rest retrieved from reference TRBV7-8 and TRBJ2-2, is GAGVSQSPRYKVAKRGQDVALRCDPISGHVSLFWYQQALGQGPEFLTYFQNEAQLDKSGLPSDRFFAERPEGSVSTLKIQRTQQEDSAVYLCASSLRDRGNIGELFFGEGSRLTVL.

In nucleotides, the CDR3 is TGTGCCAGCAGTTTATTGGACGAAATAGAGACCCAGTACTTC. Translated: CASSLLDEIETQYF. J is TRBJ2-5 and V is TRBV28; D remains ambiguous. Germline CDR1 is MDHEN and CDR2 is SYDVKM. This CDR3 region has 14 residues. V lost 1 base, J lost 4 bases, and 10 bases lay in between.

The chain links TRBV10-2 to TRBJ1-5; 10 bases align to TRBD1. The junction had 13 bases not matched to a gene; V was cut back by 6 bases and J by 5 bases. Germline assignment: CDR1 WSHSY and CDR2 SAAADI. This CDR3 is 17 amino acids long. CDR3 sequence: CASRELSGTGAHQPQHF. In DNA form, the CDR3 reads TGCGCCAGCAGGGAACTTTCCGGGACAGGGGCTCATCAGCCCCAGCATTTT.

This chain links TRBV5-1 with TRBJ2-1; D ambiguous. V was shortened by 0 bases and J by 1 base, with 14 bases between the two germline ends. Germline V lookup: CDR1 SGHRS, CDR2 YFSETQ. The CDR3 covers 17 residues. The CDR3 here is CASSLGSNSASYNEQFF. The CDR3 DNA is TGCGCCAGCAGCTTGGGAAGTAACAGCGCTTCCTACAATGAGCAGTTCTTC.

This clone is a singleton in its sample. This chain uses TRBV28 with TRBJ1-5, with a possible D match to TRBD1 (6 bases). Germline-derived CDR1 and CDR2 are MDHEN and SYDVKM. Trimming cost V 7 bases and J 0 bases, with 16 bases left between them. The CDR3 loop spans 16 amino acids. The CDR3 here is CASTEMGGSSNQPQHF. The CDR3 coding sequence is TGTGCCAGCACCGAGATGGGGGGCAGTAGCAATCAGCCCCAGCATTTT.

This clone turned up a few times. The chain carries TRBV7-9 and TRBJ2-2; 10 bases line up with TRBD1. Germline assignment: CDR1 SEHNR and CDR2 FQNEAQ (reference sequence). The CDR3 consists of 17 residues. The trim removed 5 bases at V and 4 bases at J, leaving 10 bases unmatched. The CDR3 nucleotides are TGTGCCAGCAGCCCGACCGAGGGACAGGGGATCACCGGGGAGCTGTTTTTT. Residues: CASSPTEGQGITGELFF.

In DNA form, the CDR3 reads TGTGCCAGCAGCTTGGAAGGAGATACGCAGTATTTT. Translated, it gives CASSLEGDTQYF. The J gene is TRBJ2-3, the V gene TRBV5-5; D remains unclear. This CDR3 contains 12 residues. Trimming left V 0 bases short and J 5 bases short, with 4 bases between. From germline, CDR1 is SGHKS and CDR2 YYEKEE (reference sequence). Full variable domain (remainder filled in from reference TRBV5-5 and TRBJ2-3): DAGVTQSPTHLIKTRGQQVTLRCSPISGHKSVSWYQQVLGQGPQFIFQYYEKEERGRGNFPDRFSARQFPNYSSELNVNALLLGDSALYLCASSLEGDTQYFGPGTRLTVL.

This chain links TRBV2 with TRBJ2-5; no reliable D call. Germline V gene lookup returns CDR1 SNHLY and CDR2 FYNNEI. This CDR3 has 14 residues. The V and J ends lost 3 bases and 9 bases respectively, with 17 bases between them. Here the CDR3 reads CASSDGPSSMSQYF. CDR3 in DNA: TGTGCCAGCAGTGACGGACCGTCATCTATGTCCCAGTACTTC.

The rearrangement uses TRBV5-6 and TRBJ2-7; D gene unclear. CDR1 and CDR2 (germline): SGHDT, YYEEEE. The CDR3 spans 12 residues. Trimming pared 1 base from V and 0 bases from J, leaving 2 bases between. The CDR3 nucleotides read TGTGCCAGCAGCTTGTCCTCCTACGAGCAGTACTTC. Protein sequence: CASSLSSYEQYF.

The chain has TRBV5-6 and TRBJ2-3, with 7 bases aligning to TRBD1. The CDR3 totals 15 residues. CDR1 is SGHDT, CDR2 YYEEEE, per germline. Trimming took 0 bases from V and 5 from J; bases not matched to a gene: 6. The CDR3 sequence is CASSLGTAGGDTQYF. CDR3 coding DNA: TGTGCCAGCAGCTTGGGGACAGCAGGGGGAGATACGCAGTATTTT.

V is TRBV5-1 and J is TRBJ2-7; D is possibly TRBD2 (7 bases). The CDR3 is 16 amino acids. The V end lost 4 bases, the J end lost 1 base, and 18 bases lay between the germline ends. The germline CDR1 and CDR2 sequences are SGHRS and YFSETQ. The CDR3 loop is CASSVRGGAGSYEQYF. CDR3 coding DNA: TGCGCCAGCAGCGTGCGTGGGGGGGCCGGTTCCTACGAGCAGTACTTC.

The chain combines TRBV28 with TRBJ2-1, with D maybe TRBD2 (5 bases). CDR3 length equals 14 residues. The germline V and J ends were trimmed by 5 bases and 6 bases, with 14 bases remaining between them. Germline CDR1 is MDHEN and CDR2 is SYDVKM. CDR3 nucleotides: TGTGCCAGCAGTCCCCCCGGACTTCCCAATGAGCAGTTCTTC. It encodes CASSPPGLPNEQFF. Filled out from reference TRBV28 and TRBJ2-1, the complete variable domain reads DVKVTQSSRYLVKRTGEKVFLECVQDMDHENMFWYRQDPGLGLRLIYFSYDVKMKEKGDIPEGYSVSREKKERFSLILESASTNQTSMYLCASSPPGLPNEQFFGPGTRLTVL.

This chain connects TRBV5-1 to TRBJ2-1, with 7 bases that match TRBD2. With V trimmed by 0 bases and J by 5 bases, 5 bases remained unmatched. The CDR3 spans 15 residues. Germline V gene lookup returns CDR1 SGHRS and CDR2 YFSETQ. Written as DNA, the CDR3 is TGCGCCAGCAGCTTGGGGGGGGGTTCAGACAATGAGCAGTTCTTC. Translating it yields CASSLGGGSDNEQFF.

This chain connects TRBV30 to TRBJ1-4; D not certain. Deletions cut 0 bases from V and 7 bases from J, with 12 bases between. The length of the CDR3 is 14 residues. Germline CDR1 GTSNPN, CDR2 SVGIG (reference sequence). CDR3: CAWSVHTLGEKLFF. The DNA of the CDR3 is TGTGCCTGGAGTGTACATACCCTTGGTGAAAAACTGTTTTTT.

The rearrangement links TRBV11-1 to TRBJ2-7; perhaps TRBD1 as D (6 bases). Germline V gene lookup returns CDR1 SGHAT and CDR2 FQDESV (reference sequence). Trimming took 5 bases from V and 1 from J, leaving 9 bases between them. The CDR3 extends over 13 amino acids. CDR3 protein: CASSLGQSYEQYV. In nucleotides, the CDR3 is TGTGCCAGCAGCCTGGGACAATCCTACGAGCAGTACGTC.